This T cell receptor beta chain was captured in a study of post-analysis software for immune sequencing data. The wider study: Secondary progressive, relapsing-remitting and progressive-relapsing multiple sclerosis were among the included disease courses. Study-wide results and limits: Compared with controls, patients showed significantly lower normalized Chao1 diversity. F measure showed strong co-clustering of same-batch samples. Among roughly 5 TRBV segments more frequent in patients than controls were TRBV5-6, TRBV5-1 and TRBV20-1.

The TCR beta cDNA libraries carried unique molecular identifiers. Starting from approximately 1 to 10 million T cells, the study yielded roughly 0.5 million cDNA molecules. One entry per CDR3 protein results from TCRdb running MiXCR on the PCR reads. The sample has 650,000 to 900,000 distinct CDR3 sequences; around 42% are singletons. This clonotype was observed many times. Its antigen remains unknown. After removal of 7 bases from V and 5 bases from J, the junction contained 8 bases not matched to a gene. The CDR3 totals 15 residues. The germline CDR1 and CDR2 sequences are KGHDR and SFDVKD. This TCR derives from a girl aged 5-17 years with multiple sclerosis. The V gene is TRBV24-1, the J gene TRBJ2-3, with 10 nucleotides matching TRBD2. The material sequenced was blood. CDR3: CATSPSGSFVDTQYF. The CDR3 coding sequence is TGTGCCACCAGCCCTAGCGGGAGTTTTGTAGATACGCAGTATTTT.